These 9 T cell receptor beta chains were all obtained from the same sample, sequenced in a study of T-cell memory formation after mild COVID-19. TCRdb re-analysed the 5' RACE reads in MiXCR, keeping a single row per CDR3 protein. The sample gives about 240,000 distinct CDR3 sequences, over 8.5% of which show up once; around 21% is in the top ten. The sequenced sample was PBMCs or a T cell subset sorted from them (not recorded which). These receptors originate from a man between 18 and 35 years old who had mild COVID-19 (a few samples of this study predate the infection). Cell type and time point are not known.

The chain uses TRBV5-1 and TRBJ2-1, with 12 positions matching TRBD2. Germline assignment: CDR1 SGHRS and CDR2 YFSETQ. J was trimmed by 8 bases and V by 3 bases; bases with no gene match: 6. This CDR3 comprises 15 residues. The CDR3 DNA reads TGCGCCAGCAGCTCGCTAGCGGGGGGGCAGCATGAGCAGTTCTTC. Protein sequence: CASSSLAGGQHEQFF.

The chain combines TRBV5-1 with TRBJ2-7, with a tentative D call TRBD2 (6 bases). The CDR3 loop spans 15 amino acids. Germline V CDR1 and CDR2: SGHRS, YFSETQ. Trimming removed 1 base at V and 3 bases at J, with 14 bases between. The CDR3 loop is CASSLSRGVDYEQYF. CDR3 in DNA: TGCGCCAGCAGCTTGTCGCGGGGCGTAGACTACGAGCAGTACTTC.

This clonotype was observed a few times. V usage is TRBV18 and J usage is TRBJ1-2; D possibly corresponds to TRBD1 (6 bases). The CDR3 runs 15 residues. V was cut by 6 bases and J by 7 bases, with 21 bases left in between. The germline CDR1 and CDR2 sequences are KGHSH and LQKENI. CDR3 region: CASSYQASGGSGYTF. The CDR3 bases are TGTGCCAGCTCGTACCAAGCTTCCGGGGGCTCTGGCTACACCTTC.

J is TRBJ2-5 and V is TRBV20-1; D gene ambiguous. This CDR3 spans 12 amino acids. Trimming shortened V by 3 bases and J by 5 bases, and 10 bases separated the two germline ends. CDR1 and CDR2 from the germline V gene are DFQATT and SNEGSKA (reference sequence). CDR3 in DNA: TGCAGTGCTAGGTACAGCTCTGAGACCCAGTACTTC. Its translation is CSARYSSETQYF.

The rearrangement links TRBV13 to TRBJ1-6; D remains unclear. V was pared by 9 bases and J by 5 bases, with 14 bases between. The CDR3 is 14 residues long. Per germline, CDR1 PRHDT and CDR2 FYEKMQ (reference sequence). CDR3 in DNA: TGTGCCAGTCAAACTAAGACGGATAATTCACCCCTCCACTTT. This translates into CASQTKTDNSPLHF. Supplemented by reference TRBV13 and TRBJ1-6, the full variable domain reads AAGVIQSPRHLIKEKRETATLKCYPIPRHDTVYWYQQGPGQDPQFLISFYEKMQSDKGSIPDRFSAQQFSDYHSELNMSSLELGDSALYFCASQTKTDNSPLHFGNGTRLTVT.

J is TRBJ1-2 and V is TRBV6-6; 7 bases are a match to TRBD1. V trimming: 5 bases; J trimming: 6 bases; junction bases outside the gene matches: 6. Germline V gives CDR1 MNHNY, CDR2 SVGAGI (reference sequence). The CDR3 has 13 residues. CDR3 sequence reads: CASSHPTGDGYTF. The CDR3 coding sequence is TGTGCCAGCAGTCATCCCACAGGGGATGGCTACACCTTC.

The chain joins TRBV4-2 to TRBJ2-3, with unresolved D. CDR3 length: 15 amino acids. V shed 1 base and J shed 4 bases, with 12 bases lying between them. Per germline, CDR1 LGHNA and CDR2 YNFKEQ. CDR3 DNA: TGTGCCAGCAGCCAAGGGTTTAGTGACCCAGATACGCAGTATTTT. Residues: CASSQGFSDPDTQYF.

The V call is TRBV7-8, the J call TRBJ1-5; D perhaps matches TRBD1 (6 bases). The V end was cut by 7 bases, the J end by 4 bases, with 17 bases between. The V gene's germline CDR1 is SGHVS and CDR2 FQNEAQ. The CDR3 covers 15 residues. DNA for the CDR3: TGTGCCAGCACGAGGGCAATAGGGGGTAATCAGCCCCAGCATTTT. It yields the protein CASTRAIGGNQPQHF.

This clonotype was observed at least ten times. The chain is built from TRBV2 and TRBJ2-1, with D possibly TRBD1 on 6 matching bases. Per the germline V gene, CDR1 is SNHLY and CDR2 is FYNNEI. The CDR3 contains 11 residues. The germline V and J ends were trimmed by 6 bases and 10 bases, with 10 bases remaining between them. This chain's CDR3 is CASRGAGEQFF. The DNA for the CDR3 is TGTGCCAGCAGGGGGGCTGGGGAGCAGTTCTTC.